This T cell receptor (beta chain) was recovered during a study of T-cell reconstitution after alpha-beta-depleted transplantation in children. This clonotype was counted ten times or more. Preparation of the TCRbeta library was carried out with unique molecular identifiers. TCRdb independently ran MiXCR on the PCR reads; one entry per CDR3 protein. The table lists over 150,000 distinct CDR3 sequences, about 6.8% of them singletons. The V end lost 1 base, the J end lost 4 bases, and 22 bases lay between the germline ends. This CDR3 has 17 amino acids. The germline CDR1 and CDR2 sequences are DFQATT and SNEGSKA (reference sequence).

This TCR was sampled from a human donor who donated a stem cell graft to a child with Wiskott-Aldrich syndrome. J is TRBJ1-2 and V is TRBV20-1, with a possible D match to TRBD1 (6 bases). Sequencing used PBMCs from the stem cell graft donor, obtained from the stem cell graft. CDR3 protein: CSARGGGRDKKSYGYTF. The CDR3 coding sequence is TGCAGTGCTAGAGGGGGAGGGAGGGACAAAAAATCCTATGGCTACACCTTC.